The 10 T cell receptor beta chains presented below share a single source sample, sequenced in a study of T cells in Graves' hyperthyroidism and ophthalmopathy. Using RNA transcripts as the source, TCR beta CDR3 regions were amplified. The primer set for the first-round RT-PCR of the TCR CDR3 was HTBI. One entry per CDR3 protein results from TCRdb running MiXCR on the multiplex PCR reads. Seen here are around 300,000 distinct CDR3 sequences, about 20% observed once, and the top ten hold 50% to 75%. Sequenced material: blood. The receptors come from a man aged 25 to 40 with Graves' ophthalmopathy.

The rearrangement joins TRBV28 to TRBJ2-5, with a weak D call TRBD2 (5 bases). CDR1 and CDR2 (germline): MDHEN, SYDVKM. V lost 6 bases and J lost 0, with 5 bases in between. The CDR3 length is 12 residues. CDR3 residues: CASRGDQETQYF. The CDR3 DNA reads as TGTGCCAGCAGGGGAGACCAAGAGACCCAGTACTTC.

To note about this clonotype: A much bigger clone sits one base away, suggesting this may be a read error. The chain uses TRBV3-1 and TRBJ2-3; unclear D gene. This CDR3 is 12 amino acids long. Germline V CDR1 and CDR2: LGHDT, YNNKEL (reference sequence). Trimming took off 3 bases at V and 2 bases at J, with 3 bases between the two ends. DNA of the CDR3: TGTGCCAGCAGCCAGCTCACAGATACGCAGTATTTT. Translation: CASSQLTDTQYF.

V is TRBV2 and J is TRBJ2-7; D is unresolved. The CDR3 is 14 amino acids. The ends were cut back, 5 bases at V and 5 bases at J, with 16 bases in the middle. Per the germline V gene, CDR1 is SNHLY and CDR2 is FYNNEI. CDR3 in amino acids: CASSPPDGNDEQYF. The CDR3 DNA is TGTGCCAGCAGTCCCCCGGACGGTAACGACGAGCAGTACTTC.

The J gene is TRBJ2-3, the V gene TRBV11-1, with D possibly TRBD2 on 6 matching bases. V was pared by 5 bases and J by 2 bases, with 14 bases between. CDR3 size: 15 residues. Germline V gene data show CDR1 as SGHAT and CDR2 as FQDESV (reference sequence). CDR3 sequence reads: CASSLEAGLTDTQYF. CDR3 DNA: TGTGCCAGCAGCCTAGAAGCGGGCCTCACAGATACGCAGTATTTT.

Comments on this clonotype: Since a much larger clone is just one base distant, this may be a read error. V usage is TRBV28 and J usage is TRBJ2-7; possible D gene TRBD1, 6 bases. This CDR3 is built from 15 residues. Germline V gene lookup returns CDR1 MDHEN and CDR2 SYDVKM. The CDR3 bases are TGTGCCAGCAGTTTATATCCTCAGGGGCCGGACGAGCAGCACTTC. It yields the protein CASSLYPQGPDEQHF.

There are many counts of this clonotype. The chain employs TRBV28 and TRBJ2-7; either TRBD1 or TRBD2 may supply D (5 bases each). The CDR3 is made up of 13 amino acids. The V end was cut by 6 bases, the J end by 3 bases, with 12 bases between. Germline CDR1 is MDHEN and CDR2 is SYDVKM. The CDR3: CASSFWDGYEQYF. CDR3 coding DNA: TGTGCCAGCAGCTTCTGGGACGGCTACGAGCAGTACTTC.

This clonotype was detected many times. This rearrangement joins TRBV28 to TRBJ2-7, with 9 bases that match TRBD1. In germline, CDR1 is MDHEN, CDR2 SYDVKM. Trimming cost V 4 bases and J 3 bases; bases outside gene matches: 7. The CDR3 is 15 residues long. The CDR3 region is CASSSVGQGLYEQYF. The CDR3 DNA reads as TGTGCCAGCAGTTCCGTGGGACAGGGACTCTACGAGCAGTACTTC.

This clonotype was counted between two and nine times. The chain uses TRBV7-8 and TRBJ2-7, with D perhaps matching TRBD2 (6 bases). The V and J ends lost 5 bases and 0 bases respectively, with 17 bases between them. CDR3 length equals 16 residues. Germline V gene lookup returns CDR1 SGHVS and CDR2 FQNEAQ. This chain's CDR3 is CASSLRQTGSSYEQYF. In DNA form, the CDR3 reads TGTGCCAGCAGCCTACGCCAGACCGGGAGCTCCTACGAGCAGTACTTC.

The rearrangement uses TRBV7-3 and TRBJ2-1; D may be TRBD1 (6 bases). With 5 bases removed from V and 3 bases from J, the gap between germline ends came to 11 bases. The CDR3 extends over 14 amino acids. Germline CDR1 and CDR2: SGHTA and FQGTGA. The CDR3 sequence: CASSPGASYNEQFF. CDR3 in DNA: TGTGCCAGCAGCCCAGGGGCCAGCTACAATGAGCAGTTCTTC.

The rearrangement joins TRBV12-3 or TRBV12-4 to TRBJ1-3; 8 bases map to TRBD1. V dropped 5 bases and J dropped 4; count of bases not matched to a gene: 4. The length of the CDR3 is 14 residues. The CDR3 loop is CASSATGGGNTIYF. CDR3 bases: TGTGCCAGCAGTGCAACAGGGGGAGGAAACACCATATATTTT.